In its sample, the clone carrying this TCR beta chain was seen many times. Its antigen is as yet unknown. This sample is drawn from a study of CD8 T cells in ankylosing spondylitis. The study, taken as a whole, reports: What appeared characteristic of ankylosing spondylitis blood was a TCR beta motif of eight highly homologous variants. Those disease-linked clones were CD8+; they were also relatively rare in peripheral blood. Some motif variants were previously reported in reactive arthritis synovial fluid and blood.

Trimming stripped 0 bases from V and 6 bases from J, with 15 bases between. CDR3 size: 15 residues. TCRdb itself ran the 5' RACE reads through MiXCR, one entry per CDR3 protein. The sample lists more than 400,000 distinct CDR3 sequences; about 5% were seen once. The V gene is TRBV6-7, the J gene TRBJ2-7; D gene uncertain. TRBV6-7 is sorted into the ORF group, with uncertain function. This sequence was found in a male donor with ankylosing spondylitis. Specimen: blood, either unsorted or a sorted T cell fraction (not recorded which). CDR3 coding DNA: TGTGCCAGCAGTTACTCCCCATTAGGCTTCGTCGAGCAGTACTTC. Its protein is CASSYSPLGFVEQYF.